These 26 T cell receptor beta chains share one sample of origin, sequenced in a study of cytomegalovirus exposure and HLA in healthy donors listed by TCRdb under 2017. Libraries came from the immunoSEQ multiplex PCR assay. A mixture of 60 forward primers for TCR Vbeta segments and 13 reverse primers for TCR Jbeta segments was used in the multiplex PCR. This immuneACCESS table, as held by TCRdb, lists in-frame sequences with V and J called but not all clones. Of the missing ones, under half trace to an unresolved V gene in checked studies; the others have no known cause. The sample table records about 260,000 clones; almost 85% of these occur just once. The ten largest account for more than 1.5% of the sample. The sequenced sample consisted of PBMCs. The receptors derive from a middle-aged woman in good health and CMV-seropositive.

This chain links TRBV30 with TRBJ2-5; 13 bases agree with TRBD2. The CDR3 is 16 amino acids. Germline CDR1 GTSNPN, CDR2 SVGIG (reference sequence). Trimming removed 5 bases from V and 4 bases from J; junction bases left unmatched: 10. The CDR3 sequence: CAWGGLRLAGGETQYF. Here the CDR3 DNA reads TGTGCCTGGGGGGGGTTGAGACTAGCGGGAGGAGAGACCCAGTACTTC.

The chain couples TRBV28 to TRBJ1-5; tentative D call: TRBD1 (5 bases). V lost 8 bases, J lost 5 bases, and 16 bases lay in between. Per the germline V gene, CDR1 is MDHEN and CDR2 is SYDVKM. The length of the CDR3 is 14 residues. The chain's CDR3 is CASGPGSTHQPQHF. The CDR3 nucleotides read TGTGCCAGCGGCCCAGGGTCCACTCATCAGCCCCAGCATTTT.

The V and J genes are TRBV7-8 and TRBJ2-7; no firm D call. Trimming took off 4 bases at V and 3 bases at J, with 13 bases between the two ends. The CDR3 spans 14 residues. CDR1 SGHVS and CDR2 FQNEAQ come from the germline V gene. The CDR3 sequence: CASSYLWARYEQYF. CDR3 in DNA: TGTGCCAGCAGCTATCTTTGGGCCCGCTACGAGCAGTACTTC.

CDR3 protein: CASSFYQAEAFF. The CDR3 region has the DNA TGTGCCAGCAGCTTTTACCAGGCTGAAGCTTTCTTT. The chain recombines TRBV5-6 with TRBJ1-1; D is ambiguous. Germline CDR1 and CDR2: SGHDT and YYEEEE. Trimming removed 2 bases at V and 6 bases at J, with 8 bases between. The CDR3 sequence is 12 residues long.

This chain links TRBV6-5 with TRBJ1-1; 8 bases fit TRBD1. Germline V gene sequence: CDR1 MNHEY, CDR2 SVGAGI. The CDR3 is made up of 14 amino acids. V shed 7 bases, J shed 5 bases, and the junction held 9 bases outside the gene matches. This CDR3 is CASTRDRGRTEAFF. The CDR3, as DNA: TGTGCCAGCACCAGAGACAGGGGTAGGACTGAAGCTTTCTTT.

The chain recombines TRBV29-1 with TRBJ2-5; D may be TRBD1 (6 bases). The CDR3 extends over 14 amino acids. Trimming pared 3 bases from V and 2 bases from J, leaving 13 bases between. The germline V gene has CDR1 SQVTM and CDR2 ANQGSEA. CDR3 in DNA: TGCAGCGTTGACGGACAGCGACAACAAGAGACCCAGTACTTC. Its protein product is CSVDGQRQQETQYF.

The rearrangement joins TRBV7-3 to TRBJ2-7, with D maybe TRBD2 (6 bases). V was shortened by 6 bases and J by 1 base, with 13 bases between the two germline ends. Germline-derived CDR1 and CDR2 are SGHTA and FQGTGA. CDR3 length: 14 residues. The CDR3 spells CASRLGGASYEQYF. The CDR3 nucleotides read TGTGCCAGCAGGCTCGGCGGGGCGTCCTACGAGCAGTACTTC.

In its sample, this clone was seen once. CDR3 amino acids: CASSLGTGGMNTEAFF. The CDR3 nucleotides read TGCGCCAGCAGCTTAGGGACAGGGGGCATGAACACTGAAGCTTTCTTT. The chain links TRBV5-1 to TRBJ1-1; 12 bases fit TRBD1. This CDR3 is built from 16 residues. Per the germline V gene, CDR1 is SGHRS and CDR2 is YFSETQ. The V and J ends lost 2 bases and 0 bases, in that order; junction bases with no gene match: 2.

This chain uses TRBV11-2 with TRBJ1-3; 8 bases map to TRBD1. The trim removed 5 bases at V and 4 bases at J, leaving 4 bases unmatched. There are 14 residues in the CDR3. The germline gives CDR1 SGHAT, CDR2 FQNNGV. CDR3 coding DNA: TGTGCCAGCAGCCCAGGGGGCAGCGGAAACACCATATATTTT. Translated, it gives CASSPGGSGNTIYF.

This clone was recorded only once. The V and J genes are TRBV14 and TRBJ2-4, with 7 bases lining up with TRBD2. Losses at the gene ends were 4 bases for V and 5 bases for J; bases not matched to a gene: 5. The CDR3 has 14 residues. Germline V gene sequence: CDR1 SGHDN, CDR2 FVKESK. The CDR3 reads CASSPGGEENIQYF. CDR3 DNA sequence: TGTGCCAGCAGCCCTGGGGGGGAGGAAAACATTCAGTACTTC.

This clone is a singleton in its sample. The rearrangement joins TRBV5-1 to TRBJ2-3; TRBD2 agrees at 8 bases. The V segment lost 2 bases and the J segment 2 bases; nucleotides outside the gene matches: 1. The germline gives CDR1 SGHRS, CDR2 YFSETQ. The CDR3 spans 14 residues. The CDR3 is CASSLAGATDTQYF. CDR3 in DNA: TGCGCCAGCAGCTTAGCGGGAGCCACAGATACGCAGTATTTT.

V gene TRBV28 combines with J gene TRBJ1-2; D remains unclear. CDR3 length equals 11 residues. Trimming left V 4 bases short and J 5 bases short, with 5 bases between. CDR1 MDHEN and CDR2 SYDVKM come from the germline V gene. This chain's CDR3 is CASSSGYGYTF. The CDR3 coding sequence is TGTGCCAGCAGTTCAGGTTATGGCTACACCTTC.

The chain's CDR3 is CATSRAGTGSNTQYF. CDR3 DNA sequence: TGTGCCACCAGCAGAGCCGGGACAGGGTCGAATACGCAGTATTTT. This chain links TRBV15 with TRBJ2-3, with 9 bases fitting TRBD1. Germline V CDR1 and CDR2: LNHNV, YYDKDF (reference sequence). The CDR3 contains 15 residues. The junction had 6 bases not matched to a gene; V was cut back by 1 base and J by 7 bases.

The chain has TRBV18 and TRBJ2-5; D is unclear. This CDR3 contains 15 residues. In germline, CDR1 is KGHSH, CDR2 LQKENI. Deletions cut 0 bases from V and 6 bases from J, with 14 bases between. This CDR3 is CASSPPEQSRQTQYF. DNA of the CDR3: TGTGCCAGCTCACCACCGGAGCAGTCGAGGCAGACCCAGTACTTC.

In the case of this clone: The junction departs from the called germline gene at one end, perhaps through a read error. The CDR3 DNA follows: TGCAGCGTTGACGGACAGGGTCATGGCCACACCTTC. Translating gives CSVDGQGHGHTF. The chain combines TRBV29-1 with TRBJ1-2; 8 nucleotides line up with TRBD1. This CDR3 comprises 12 residues. The germline V gene has CDR1 SQVTM and CDR2 ANQGSEA.

This clone occurred a few times. V gene TRBV2 combines with J gene TRBJ2-5; the match to TRBD1 covers 7 bases. Unmatched junction bases numbered 9, after V lost 4 bases and J lost 10 bases. This CDR3 is 13 amino acids long. The germline V gene has CDR1 SNHLY and CDR2 FYNNEI. The CDR3 DNA reads as TGTGCCAGCAGTGTAGGGGGACAGCAGGGCCAGTACTTC. Its protein is CASSVGGQQGQYF. The full variable domain, in which reference TRBV2 and TRBJ2-5 provide the parts outside the CDR3, is EPEVTQTPSHQVTQMGQEVILRCVPISNHLYFYWYRQILGQKVEFLVSFYNNEISEKSEIFDDQFSVERPDGSNFTLKIRSTKLEDSAMYFCASSVGGQQGQYFGPGTRLLVL.

This chain uses TRBV5-4 with TRBJ2-1; D is perhaps TRBD1 (7 bases). The CDR3 extends over 19 amino acids. Germline V CDR1 and CDR2: SGHNT, YYREEE (reference sequence). Trimming took 6 bases from V and 6 from J, leaving 31 bases between them. CDR3 sequence (DNA): TGTGCCAGCACCCCGGAGGGGGCCCCTGGAGTGGTTAGGTTCAATGAGCAGTTCTTC. It specifies CASTPEGAPGVVRFNEQFF.

V gene TRBV18 combines with J gene TRBJ2-3; no clear D. The CDR3 extends over 15 amino acids. Trimming left V 2 bases short and J 4 bases short, with 13 bases between. Germline-derived CDR1 and CDR2 are KGHSH and LQKENI. The DNA of the CDR3 is TGTGCCAGCTCACCAAGTAATTCTAATTCAGATACGCAGTATTTT. The encoded protein is CASSPSNSNSDTQYF.

This chain uses TRBV28 with TRBJ2-1; D possibly corresponds to TRBD2 (7 bases). V dropped 2 bases and J dropped 2 bases, with 13 bases sitting between them. CDR3 size: 16 residues. Germline V lookup: CDR1 MDHEN, CDR2 SYDVKM. The CDR3 region is CASSLVRGGAYNEQFF. CDR3 DNA sequence: TGTGCCAGCAGTTTAGTAAGAGGGGGGGCCTACAATGAGCAGTTCTTC.

This chain joins TRBV7-9 and TRBJ2-2; D may be TRBD2 (5 bases). CDR3 length: 16 amino acids. Trimming left V 1 base short and J 4 bases short, with 13 bases between. Germline-derived CDR1 and CDR2 are SEHNR and FQNEAQ (reference sequence). Here the CDR3 DNA reads TGTGCCAGCAGCTTAGGTGCGCTTCGGGGCACCGGGGAGCTGTTTTTT. Its translation is CASSLGALRGTGELFF.

Regarding this clone: This specimen includes other DNA sequences encoding the same CDR3. This chain links TRBV5-1 with TRBJ1-1; unclear D gene. V dropped 0 bases and J dropped 1 base, with 7 bases sitting between them. Per germline, CDR1 SGHRS and CDR2 YFSETQ. The CDR3 covers 14 residues. In nucleotides, the CDR3 is TGCGCCAGCAGCTTGGCGCGGGGGAACACTGAAGCTTTCTTT. It specifies CASSLARGNTEAFF.

The chain couples TRBV2 to TRBJ2-5; 8 positions match TRBD2. This CDR3 comprises 15 residues. Germline V gene sequence: CDR1 SNHLY, CDR2 FYNNEI. Losses at the gene ends were 6 bases for V and 1 base for J; bases not matched to a gene: 7. CDR3 DNA sequence: TGTGCCAGCAGGAGGGAACTAGCGGTCCAAGAGACCCAGTACTTC. It yields the protein CASRRELAVQETQYF.

This clone was seen more than once but under ten times. V usage is TRBV11-1 and J usage is TRBJ2-1; D remains ambiguous. Trimming left V 7 bases short and J 5 bases short, with 9 bases between. The CDR3 runs 12 residues. Germline V gives CDR1 SGHAT, CDR2 FQDESV (reference sequence). The CDR3 loop is CASTPTDNEQFF. Here the CDR3 DNA reads TGTGCCAGCACCCCTACCGACAATGAGCAGTTCTTC.

The V call is TRBV7-9, the J call TRBJ2-1, with a tentative D call TRBD2 (5 bases). There are 14 residues in the CDR3. Germline V gene lookup returns CDR1 SEHNR and CDR2 FQNEAQ (reference sequence). Trimming left V 2 bases short and J 8 bases short, with 13 bases between. CDR3 DNA: TGTGCCAGCAGCTTAACCACTAGAGTCGATGAGCAGTTCTTC. This codes for CASSLTTRVDEQFF.

In nucleotides, the CDR3 is TGTGCCAGCAGCTCCAATCCACTCGGCACAGATACGCAGTATTTT. This encodes CASSSNPLGTDTQYF. The chain is built from TRBV7-2 and TRBJ2-3, with D hard to call. The V gene lost 4 bases and the J gene lost 1 base, with 12 bases spanning the gap. Germline CDR1 reads SGHTA; CDR2 reads FQGNSA. This CDR3 is 15 amino acids long.

This clone showed up just a few times. The V call is TRBV19, the J call TRBJ2-7; possible D gene TRBD1, 5 bases. The germline V gene has CDR1 LNHDA and CDR2 SQIVND (reference sequence). This CDR3 spans 16 amino acids. V lost 6 bases, J lost 2 bases, and 20 bases lay in between. The CDR3, as DNA: TGTGCCAGTAGCACGCCCGACAGAAACCCCACCTACGAGCAGTACTTC. Its translation: CASSTPDRNPTYEQYF.